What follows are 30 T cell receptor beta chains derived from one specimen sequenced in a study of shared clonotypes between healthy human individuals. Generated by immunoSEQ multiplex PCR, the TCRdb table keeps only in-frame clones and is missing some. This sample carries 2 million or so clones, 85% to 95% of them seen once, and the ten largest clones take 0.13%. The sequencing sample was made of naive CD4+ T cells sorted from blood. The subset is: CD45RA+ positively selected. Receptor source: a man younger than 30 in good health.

CDR3 coding DNA: TGTGCCTGGTTACAGGGCTCTGGAAACACCATATATTTT. Encoded protein: CAWLQGSGNTIYF. The chain employs TRBV30 and TRBJ1-3; maybe TRBD1 (6 bases). The CDR3 is 13 residues long. CDR1 GTSNPN and CDR2 SVGIG come from the germline V gene (reference sequence). Trimming pared 5 bases from V and 0 bases from J, leaving 8 bases between. Full variable domain (outside the CDR3, taken from reference TRBV30 and TRBJ1-3): SQTIHQWPATLVQPVGSPLSLECTVEGTSNPNLYWYRQAAGRGLQLLFYSVGIGQISSEVPQNLSASRPQDRQFILSSKKLLLSDSGFYLCAWLQGSGNTIYFGEGSWLTVV.

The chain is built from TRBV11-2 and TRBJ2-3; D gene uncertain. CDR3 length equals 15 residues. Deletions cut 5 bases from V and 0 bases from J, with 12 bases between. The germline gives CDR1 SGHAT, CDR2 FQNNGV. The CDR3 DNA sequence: TGTGCCAGCAGCCCCGAAGGTGTTAGCACAGATACGCAGTATTTT. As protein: CASSPEGVSTDTQYF.

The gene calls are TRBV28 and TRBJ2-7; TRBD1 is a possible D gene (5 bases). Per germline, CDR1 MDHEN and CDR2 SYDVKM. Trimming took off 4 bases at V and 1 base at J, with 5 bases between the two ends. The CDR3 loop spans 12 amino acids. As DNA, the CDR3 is TGTGCCAGCAGTTACAGGTCCTACGAGCAGTACTTC. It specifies CASSYRSYEQYF.

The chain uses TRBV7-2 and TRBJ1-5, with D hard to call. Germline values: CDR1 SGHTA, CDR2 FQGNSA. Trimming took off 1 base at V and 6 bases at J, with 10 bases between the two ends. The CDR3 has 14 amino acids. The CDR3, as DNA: TGTGCCAGCAGCTTAGGGGGAACCTCTCAGCCCCAGCATTTT. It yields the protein CASSLGGTSQPQHF.

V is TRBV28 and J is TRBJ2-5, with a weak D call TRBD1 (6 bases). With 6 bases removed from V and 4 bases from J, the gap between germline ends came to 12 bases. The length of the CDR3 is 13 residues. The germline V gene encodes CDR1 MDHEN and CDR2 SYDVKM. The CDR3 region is CASSQGWGETQYF. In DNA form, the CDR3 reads TGTGCCAGCAGCCAGGGGTGGGGAGAGACCCAGTACTTC.

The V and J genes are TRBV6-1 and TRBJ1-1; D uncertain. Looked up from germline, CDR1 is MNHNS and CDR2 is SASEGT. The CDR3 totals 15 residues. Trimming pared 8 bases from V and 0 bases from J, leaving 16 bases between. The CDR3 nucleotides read TGTGCCAGCGGTGGGTCCCAACTAATGAACACTGAAGCTTTCTTT. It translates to CASGGSQLMNTEAFF.

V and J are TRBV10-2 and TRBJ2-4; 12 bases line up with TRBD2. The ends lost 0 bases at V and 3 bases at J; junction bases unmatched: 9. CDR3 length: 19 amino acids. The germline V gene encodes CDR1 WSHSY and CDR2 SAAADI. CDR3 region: CASSESLAGGKWDKNIQYF. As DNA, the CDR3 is TGCGCCAGCAGTGAGTCGCTAGCGGGGGGGAAATGGGACAAAAACATTCAGTACTTC.

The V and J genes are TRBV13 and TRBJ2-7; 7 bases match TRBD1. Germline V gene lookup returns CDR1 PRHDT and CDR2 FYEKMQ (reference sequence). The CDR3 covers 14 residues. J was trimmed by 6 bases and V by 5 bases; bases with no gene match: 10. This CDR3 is CASSRNRGASEQYF. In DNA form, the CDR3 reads TGTGCCAGCAGCCGAAACAGGGGAGCTAGCGAGCAGTACTTC.

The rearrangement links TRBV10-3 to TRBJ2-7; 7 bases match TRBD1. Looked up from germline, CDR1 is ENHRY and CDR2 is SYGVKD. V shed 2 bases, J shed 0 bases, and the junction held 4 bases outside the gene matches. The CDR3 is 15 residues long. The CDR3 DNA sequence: TGTGCCATCAGTGAGCGGGCAGGGGGCTCCTACGAGCAGTACTTC. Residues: CAISERAGGSYEQYF.

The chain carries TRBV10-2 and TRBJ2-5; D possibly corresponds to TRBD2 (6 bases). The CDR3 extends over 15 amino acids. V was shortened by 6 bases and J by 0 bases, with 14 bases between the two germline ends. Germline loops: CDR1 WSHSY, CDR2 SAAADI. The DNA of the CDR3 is TGCGCCAGCAGGCCCGCTGGAGGGAACCAAGAGACCCAGTACTTC. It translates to CASRPAGGNQETQYF.

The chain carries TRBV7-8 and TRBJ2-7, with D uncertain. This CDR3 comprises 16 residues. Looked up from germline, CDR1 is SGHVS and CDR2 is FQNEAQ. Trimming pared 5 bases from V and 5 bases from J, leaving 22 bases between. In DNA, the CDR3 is TGTGCCAGCAGCCGGAGAGGCACGCTAAACCTCGACGAGCAGTACTTC. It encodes CASSRRGTLNLDEQYF.

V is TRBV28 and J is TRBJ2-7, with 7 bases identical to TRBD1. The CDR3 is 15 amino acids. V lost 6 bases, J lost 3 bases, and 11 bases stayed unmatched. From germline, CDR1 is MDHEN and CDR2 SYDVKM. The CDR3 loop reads CASSLPPGQLYEQYF. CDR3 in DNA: TGTGCCAGCAGCCTCCCCCCGGGACAGCTCTACGAGCAGTACTTC.

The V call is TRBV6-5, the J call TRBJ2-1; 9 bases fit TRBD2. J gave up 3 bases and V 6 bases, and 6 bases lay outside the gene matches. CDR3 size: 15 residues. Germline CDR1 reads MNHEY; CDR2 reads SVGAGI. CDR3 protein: CASRSSGSNYNEQFF. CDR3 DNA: TGTGCCAGCAGAAGTAGCGGGAGTAACTACAATGAGCAGTTCTTC.

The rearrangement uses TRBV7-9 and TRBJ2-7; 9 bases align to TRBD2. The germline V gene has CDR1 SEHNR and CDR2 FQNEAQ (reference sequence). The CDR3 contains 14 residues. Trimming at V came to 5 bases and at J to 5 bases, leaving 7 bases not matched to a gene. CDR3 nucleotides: TGTGCCAGCAGCGATCCTCGCGGGGGGGACGAGCAGTACTTC. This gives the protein CASSDPRGGDEQYF.

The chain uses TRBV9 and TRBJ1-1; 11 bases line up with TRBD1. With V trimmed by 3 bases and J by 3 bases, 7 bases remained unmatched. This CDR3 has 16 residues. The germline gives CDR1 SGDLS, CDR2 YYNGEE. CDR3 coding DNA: TGTGCCAGCAGCGCCGGGACAGGGGGTTTGCACACTGAAGCTTTCTTT. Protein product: CASSAGTGGLHTEAFF.

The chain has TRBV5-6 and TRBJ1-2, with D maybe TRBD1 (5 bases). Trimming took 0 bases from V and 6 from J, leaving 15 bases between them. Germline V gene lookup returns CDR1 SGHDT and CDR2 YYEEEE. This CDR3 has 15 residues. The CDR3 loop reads CASSLVQGRSDGYTF. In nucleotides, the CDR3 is TGTGCCAGCAGCTTGGTTCAGGGACGGTCAGATGGCTACACCTTC.

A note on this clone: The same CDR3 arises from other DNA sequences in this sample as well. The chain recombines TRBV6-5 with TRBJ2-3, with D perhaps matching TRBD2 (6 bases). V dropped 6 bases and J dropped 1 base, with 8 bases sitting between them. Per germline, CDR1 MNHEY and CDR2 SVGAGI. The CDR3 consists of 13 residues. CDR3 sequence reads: CASRLAGTDTQYF. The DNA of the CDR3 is TGTGCCAGCAGGTTAGCGGGCACAGATACGCAGTATTTT.

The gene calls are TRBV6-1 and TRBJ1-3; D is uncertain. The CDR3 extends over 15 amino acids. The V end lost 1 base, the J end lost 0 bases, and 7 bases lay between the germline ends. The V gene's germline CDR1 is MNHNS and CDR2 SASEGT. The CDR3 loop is CASSEVISSGNTIYF. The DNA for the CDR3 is TGTGCCAGCAGTGAAGTCATCTCCTCTGGAAACACCATATATTTT.

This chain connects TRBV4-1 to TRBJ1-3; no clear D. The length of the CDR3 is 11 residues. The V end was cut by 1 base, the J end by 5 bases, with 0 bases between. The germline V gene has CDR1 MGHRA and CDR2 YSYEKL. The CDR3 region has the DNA TGCGCCAGCAGCCAAGGAAACACCATATATTTT. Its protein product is CASSQGNTIYF.

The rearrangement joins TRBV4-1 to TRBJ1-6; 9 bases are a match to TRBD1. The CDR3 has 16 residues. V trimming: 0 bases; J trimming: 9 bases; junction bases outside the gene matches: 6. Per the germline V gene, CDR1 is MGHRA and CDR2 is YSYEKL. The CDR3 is CASSQETGQGRSPLHF. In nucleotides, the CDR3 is TGCGCCAGCAGCCAAGAGACTGGACAGGGGCGTTCACCCCTCCACTTT.

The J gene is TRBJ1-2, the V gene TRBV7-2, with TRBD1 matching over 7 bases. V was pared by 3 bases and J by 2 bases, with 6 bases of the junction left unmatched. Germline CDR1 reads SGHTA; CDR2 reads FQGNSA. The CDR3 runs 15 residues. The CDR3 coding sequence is TGTGCCAGCAGCTTCGTAACAGGGGACAACTATGGCTACACCTTC. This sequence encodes CASSFVTGDNYGYTF.

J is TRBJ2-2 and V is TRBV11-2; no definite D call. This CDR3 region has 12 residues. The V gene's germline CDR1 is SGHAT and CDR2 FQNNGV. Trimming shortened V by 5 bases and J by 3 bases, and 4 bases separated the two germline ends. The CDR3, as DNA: TGTGCCAGCAGCCAATACACCGGGGAGCTGTTTTTT. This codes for CASSQYTGELFF.

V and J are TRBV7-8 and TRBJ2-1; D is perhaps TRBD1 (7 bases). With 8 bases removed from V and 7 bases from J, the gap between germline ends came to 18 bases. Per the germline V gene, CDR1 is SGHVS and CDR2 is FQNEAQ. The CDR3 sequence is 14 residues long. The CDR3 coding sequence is TGTGCCAGCGCAATGGTGCAGGGGGGAAATGAGCAGTTCTTC. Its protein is CASAMVQGGNEQFF.

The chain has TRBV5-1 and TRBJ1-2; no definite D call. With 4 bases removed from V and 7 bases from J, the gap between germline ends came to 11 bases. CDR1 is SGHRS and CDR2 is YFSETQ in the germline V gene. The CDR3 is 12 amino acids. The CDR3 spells CASSQDSGGYTF. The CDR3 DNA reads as TGCGCCAGCAGCCAAGACTCTGGTGGCTACACCTTC.

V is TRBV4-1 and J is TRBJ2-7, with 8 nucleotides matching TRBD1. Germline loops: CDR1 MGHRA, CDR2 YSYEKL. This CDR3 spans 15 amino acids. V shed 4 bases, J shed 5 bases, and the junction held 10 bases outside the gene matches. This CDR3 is CASSRDGQGDDEQYF. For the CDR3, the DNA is TGCGCCAGCAGCCGAGACGGACAGGGCGACGACGAGCAGTACTTC.

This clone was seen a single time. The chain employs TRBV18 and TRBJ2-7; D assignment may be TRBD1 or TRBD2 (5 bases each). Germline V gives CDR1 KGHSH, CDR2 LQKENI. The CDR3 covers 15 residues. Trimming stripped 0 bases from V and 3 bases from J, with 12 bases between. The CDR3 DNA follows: TGTGCCAGCTCACCACCCGGGGCTAGCCTCTACGAGCAGTACTTC. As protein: CASSPPGASLYEQYF.

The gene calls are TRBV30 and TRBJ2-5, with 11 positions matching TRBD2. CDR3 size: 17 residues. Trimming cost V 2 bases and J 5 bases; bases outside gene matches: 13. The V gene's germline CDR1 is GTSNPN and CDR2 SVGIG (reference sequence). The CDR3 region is CAWSMLAGGTGLETQYF. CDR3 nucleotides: TGTGCCTGGAGTATGTTAGCGGGAGGGACGGGGTTGGAGACCCAGTACTTC.

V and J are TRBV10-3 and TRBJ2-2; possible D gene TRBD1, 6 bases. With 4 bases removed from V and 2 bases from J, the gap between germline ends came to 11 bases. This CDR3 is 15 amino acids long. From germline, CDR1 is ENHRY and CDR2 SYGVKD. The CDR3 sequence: CAISVTGLNTGELFF. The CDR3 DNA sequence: TGTGCCATCAGTGTCACAGGGCTCAACACCGGGGAGCTGTTTTTT.

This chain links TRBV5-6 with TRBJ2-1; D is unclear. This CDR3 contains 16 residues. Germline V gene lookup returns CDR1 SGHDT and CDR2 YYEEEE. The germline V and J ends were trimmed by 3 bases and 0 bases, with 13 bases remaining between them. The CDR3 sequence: CASSSLNTRSYNEQFF. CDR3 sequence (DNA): TGTGCCAGCAGCTCCCTTAACACCCGCTCCTACAATGAGCAGTTCTTC.

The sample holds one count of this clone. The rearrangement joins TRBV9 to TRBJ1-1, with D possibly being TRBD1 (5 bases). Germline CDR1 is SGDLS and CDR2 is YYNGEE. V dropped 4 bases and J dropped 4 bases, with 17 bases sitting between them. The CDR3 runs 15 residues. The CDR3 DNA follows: TGTGCCAGCAGCCCAGGAGAGGGGAGGGTCACTGAAGCTTTCTTT. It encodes CASSPGEGRVTEAFF.